The clone carrying this T cell receptor (beta chain) was picked up many times. Germline lookup yields CDR1 DFQATT and CDR2 SNEGSKA (reference sequence). The CDR3 contains 14 residues. V lost 5 bases and J 3 bases, leaving 17 bases between the germline ends. The data originate from a study of blood T cells in healthy people across ages. Each sample gave at least 6 million isolated PBMCs. The second PCR ran about 6 to 12 cycles with a sample-barcoded 5' primer and J-beta primers. TCRdb fed the 5' RACE reads into MiXCR, producing one record per CDR3 protein. The profile shows hundreds of thousands of distinct CDR3 sequences, over 45% of them singletons.

This receptor was taken from a man aged 25 to 40 in good health. This sequence joins TRBV20-1 and TRBJ2-7; D might be TRBD2 (6 bases). The sample comprised blood. The CDR3 nucleotides read TGCAGTGCTCGCGCGGGTTCGCGGGACTACGAGCAGTACTTC. It codes for CSARAGSRDYEQYF.